A selection of T cell receptor beta chains follows, all from one sample in a study of cytomegalovirus exposure and HLA in healthy donors. The assay was immunoSEQ multiplex PCR, and TCRdb's table has in-frame clones only and misses some. The sample contains roughly 250,000 clones, around nine tenths of which appear only once. Sequences were obtained from PBMCs. The receptors stem from a man in his late teens or twenties in good health and CMV-seronegative. CDR3s include the opening cysteine and the closing phenylalanine or tryptophan. D genes are given only for firm matches. Only some rows state a clone size, as once, few, many or a class for expanded clones.

j_call d_call clone_size v_call cdr3_nt cdr3_aa
TRBJ2-1 TRBD2 NA TRBV9 TGTGCCAGCAGCCCGGGACTAGCGGGGGGGCGGGTTGAGCAGTTCTTC CASSPGLAGGRVEQFF
TRBJ1-1 NA NA TRBV14 TGTGCCAGCAGCTCCGACAGGAACACTGAAGCTTTCTTT CASSSDRNTEAFF
TRBJ1-1 NA few TRBV13 TGTGCCAGCAGCTTCCAGTGGAACACTGAAGCTTTCTTT CASSFQWNTEAFF
TRBJ1-2 NA NA TRBV27 TGTGCCAGCAGTCTCCGGGACTTGGGGAGGGATGGCTACACCTTC CASSLRDLGRDGYTF
TRBJ2-2 NA NA TRBV5-1 TGCGCCAGCCTACCCGATTTCGACACCGGGGAGCTGTTTTTT CASLPDFDTGELFF
TRBJ2-5 NA NA TRBV19 TGTGCCAGTCGAATTCCTCGGAGTCAGACCCAGTACTTC CASRIPRSQTQYF
TRBJ1-1 TRBD1 NA TRBV6-5 TGTGCCAGCAGCCGTGGACAGGGGGCGAACACTGAAGCTTTCTTT CASSRGQGANTEAFF
TRBJ2-1 NA once TRBV7-2 TGTGCCAGCAGCTCTTTTGGCACCTGGCAGTTCTTC CASSSFGTWQFF
TRBJ2-5 NA NA TRBV7-6 TGTGCCAGCAGCTCAATACAGGAACAAGAGACCCAGTACTTC CASSSIQEQETQYF
TRBJ2-5 NA NA TRBV30 TGTGCCTGCCGCCGTCGCGTGGACTACCAAGAGACCCAGTACTTC CACRRRVDYQETQYF
TRBJ1-2 TRBD1 NA TRBV5-6 TGTGCCAGCGTACTGCAGGGGGCGGCTGGCTACACCTTC CASVLQGAAGYTF
TRBJ2-7 NA NA TRBV11-3 TGTGCCAGCAGCCCGCACGGGGCCTACGAGCAGTACTTC CASSPHGAYEQYF
TRBJ1-5 TRBD1 NA TRBV19 TGTGCCAGTAGTAAACAGGGGTATAGCAATCAGCCCCAGCATTTT CASSKQGYSNQPQHF
TRBJ2-5 NA NA TRBV18 TGTGCCAGCTCACCACCGGGCGGGGAAGAGACCCAGTACTTC CASSPPGGEETQYF
TRBJ1-1 TRBD1 NA TRBV12-5 TGTGCTAGTGGTTTGGGACCCGGGACAGGGTTTGAAGCTTTCTTT CASGLGPGTGFEAFF
TRBJ1-2 TRBD1 NA TRBV6-5 TGTGCCAGCAGCCCGGGACAGTTCTATGGCTACACCTTC CASSPGQFYGYTF
TRBJ1-4 TRBD1 NA TRBV5-1 TGCGCCAGCAGCTTTGGACAGGGGGCTGGCGAAAAACTGTTTTTT CASSFGQGAGEKLFF
TRBJ2-3 NA NA TRBV27 TGTGCCAGCAGTTTACTAGCAGCAGATACGCAGTATTTT CASSLLAADTQYF
TRBJ2-5 TRBD2 NA TRBV4-2 TGTGCCAGCAGCCAAGATCTTGCAGGGAGGGCTTTCACAAACTTC CASSQDLAGRAFTNF
TRBJ1-4 NA NA TRBV18 TGTGCCTCCTCGGGGGATAGGGCTGAAAAACTGTTTTTT CASSGDRAEKLFF